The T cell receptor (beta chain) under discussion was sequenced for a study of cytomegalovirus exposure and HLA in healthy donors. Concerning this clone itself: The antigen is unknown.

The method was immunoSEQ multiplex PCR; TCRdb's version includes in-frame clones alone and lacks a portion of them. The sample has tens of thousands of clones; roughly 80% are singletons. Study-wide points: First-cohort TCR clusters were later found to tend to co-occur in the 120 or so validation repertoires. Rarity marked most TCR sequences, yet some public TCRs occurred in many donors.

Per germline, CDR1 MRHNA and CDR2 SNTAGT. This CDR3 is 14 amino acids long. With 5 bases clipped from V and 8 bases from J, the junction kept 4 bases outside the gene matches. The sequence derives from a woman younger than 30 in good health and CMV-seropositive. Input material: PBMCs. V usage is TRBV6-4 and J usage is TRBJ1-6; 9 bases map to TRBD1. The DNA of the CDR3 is TGTGCCAGCAGTACGACAGGGGGTCATTCACCCCTCCACTTT. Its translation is CASSTTGGHSPLHF.